The present entry profiles one T cell receptor (beta chain) with its context. The clone's antigen remains unknown. The input lacks base qualities; no much larger clone sits a single base away. One collaborating source in Seattle enrolled patients during active infection and followed them longitudinally through the course of disease. Each collaborating institution followed its own protocols to collect whole blood in K2EDTA tubes. Collaborator samples were shipped for TCRbeta analysis as frozen whole blood, isolated PBMCs, or DNA extracted from either sample type. From the cysteine through the phenylalanine, the CDR3 covers 14 amino acids. Only the CDR3 DNA stays, 42 bases, in frame from base 1. The germline V gene encodes CDR1 GTSNPN and CDR2 SVGIG (reference sequence). Here V drops 7 bases and J drops 0 bases, and the junction holds 8 bases not matched to any gene. The data were taken from a study of blood T cell repertoires in COVID-19 (dated by TCRdb to 2019 to 2021). Context from the whole study: Samples from collaborators originated in the United States, Italy and Spain and spanned both the acute and convalescent phases of COVID-19. The prospective study material was composed of cDNA or gDNA derived from T cells, B-cell-depleted T cells, or PBMCs. The dataset comprised deeply sampled blood TCRbeta repertoires from subjects exposed to, actively infected with, or recovered from COVID-19. A freely available public database, intended as a resource for researchers studying the immune response to SARS-CoV-2, is where the repertoires were released. The samples were drawn from the first 160 participants of the ongoing ImmuneRACE study and from some 1,300 subjects provided by 6 global collaborators. A de-identified subject ID, COVID-19 status, age in years and sex were almost always included in the sample metadata. HLA class I and class II types, where available, came from metadata supplied by the sample provider rather than from assay-based typing. What the work shows at the level of the full study, not this receptor alone: Clinical and demographic metadata were provided uncurated, with the amount varying by source and participant.

TCRbeta CDR3 regions were amplified from genomic DNA using the immunoSEQ Assay, a bias-controlled multiplex PCR. On the authors' methods: Within the assay, amplification of reference gene primers was used to estimate how many nucleated cells each sample contained. To quantify the absolute abundance of each unique TCRbeta CDR3 rearrangement, sequence reads were collapsed and filtered. For each sample, productive Simpson clonality was calculated as the square root of Simpson's diversity index over productive rearrangements. Sourced from immuneACCESS, this table was stored by TCRdb with only in-frame sequences that have V and J called. A share of the clones is absent; for the studies checked, an unresolved V gene accounts for under half, and the remainder has no known explanation. V and J calls and clone size are given by that table; D and trimming were obtained from the DNA. The sample contains approximately 530,000 clones, around 90% of them found a single time. The ten largest clones represent roughly 7.3% of the sample.

The V and J segments used are TRBV30 and TRBJ1-1, with 7 bases matching TRBD1. The specimen sequenced was peripheral blood. The sequence was obtained from a woman aged 45-60 years with COVID-19, enrolled during active disease. The CDR3 in this case is CAFGTAAMNTEAFF. The DNA sequence is as follows: TGTGCCTTCGGGACAGCCGCGATGAACACTGAAGCTTTCTTT. Reference TRBV30 and TRBJ1-1 proteins supply the regions before and after the CDR3; the full variable domain is: SQTIHQWPATLVQPVGSPLSLECTVEGTSNPNLYWYRQAAGRGLQLLFYSVGIGQISSEVPQNLSASRPQDRQFILSSKKLLLSDSGFYLCAFGTAAMNTEAFFGQGTRLTVV.